This TCR beta chain was sequenced during a study of T cell responses to AZD1222 COVID-19 vaccine. Germline values: CDR1 MDHEN, CDR2 SYDVKM. V lost 5 bases and J lost 3, with 8 bases in between. CDR3 size: 12 residues. This clone was seen more than once but under ten times. This table comes from immunoSEQ multiplex PCR, and its TCRdb copy is limited to in-frame clones, with some not included. Of 90,000 to 150,000 clones in the sample, 80% to 90% were seen once. The gene calls are TRBV28 and TRBJ2-7; D call uncertain. The TCR comes from an adult in good health. The specimen was peripheral blood, collected on day 0 of AZD1222 vaccination. The CDR3 reads CASSILNYEQYF. In DNA, the CDR3 is TGTGCCAGCAGTATTCTGAACTACGAGCAGTACTTC.